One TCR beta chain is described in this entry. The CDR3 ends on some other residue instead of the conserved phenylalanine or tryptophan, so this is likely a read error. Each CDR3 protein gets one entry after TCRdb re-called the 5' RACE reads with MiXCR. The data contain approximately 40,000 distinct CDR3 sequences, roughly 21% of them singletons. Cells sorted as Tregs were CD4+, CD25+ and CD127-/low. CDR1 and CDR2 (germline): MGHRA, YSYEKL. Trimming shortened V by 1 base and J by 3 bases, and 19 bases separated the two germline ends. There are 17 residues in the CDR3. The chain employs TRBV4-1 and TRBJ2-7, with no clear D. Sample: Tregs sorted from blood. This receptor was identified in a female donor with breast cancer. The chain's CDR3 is CASSQADSKRRNYEQYC. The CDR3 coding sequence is TGCGCCAGCAGCCAAGCCGACTCTAAACGGCGAAACTACGAGCAGTACTGC.